This T cell receptor (beta chain) was observed in a study of neurological immune-mediated disorders. The length of the CDR3 is 15 residues. The germline gives CDR1 KGHSH, CDR2 LQKENI. The V and J ends lost 3 bases and 0 bases, in that order; junction bases with no gene match: 4. As for the cDNA, it was generated by 5'RACE with 10-nucleotide random UMIs. TCRdb itself ran the 5' RACE reads through MiXCR, one entry per CDR3 protein. The sample has around 60,000 distinct CDR3 sequences; 3% to 4% are singletons. This clonotype was picked up many times. This receptor was obtained from a woman aged 55-69 years with multiple sclerosis. Sequenced material: PBMCs. The J gene is TRBJ1-1, the V gene TRBV18, with TRBD1 identical over 7 bases. The CDR3 DNA reads TGTGCCAGCTCACCCTCCAGGGGGGTGAACACTGAAGCTTTCTTT. This sequence encodes CASSPSRGVNTEAFF. The entire variable domain, with the rest obtained from reference TRBV18 and TRBJ1-1, is as follows: NAGVMQNPRHLVRRRGQEARLRCSPMKGHSHVYWYRQLPEEGLKFMVYLQKENIIDESGMPKERFSAEFPKEGPSILRIQQVVRGDSAAYFCASSPSRGVNTEAFFGQGTRLTVV.